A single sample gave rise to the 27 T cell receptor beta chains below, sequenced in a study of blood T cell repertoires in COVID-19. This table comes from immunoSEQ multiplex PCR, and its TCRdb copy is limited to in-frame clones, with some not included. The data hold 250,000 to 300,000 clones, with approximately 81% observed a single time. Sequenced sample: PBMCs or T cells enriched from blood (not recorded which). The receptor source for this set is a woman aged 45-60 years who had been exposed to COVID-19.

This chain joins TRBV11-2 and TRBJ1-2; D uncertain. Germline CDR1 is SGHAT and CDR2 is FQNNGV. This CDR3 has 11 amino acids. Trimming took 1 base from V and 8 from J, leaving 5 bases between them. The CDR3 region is CASSLVYGYTF. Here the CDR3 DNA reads TGTGCCAGCAGCTTAGTCTACGGCTACACCTTC.

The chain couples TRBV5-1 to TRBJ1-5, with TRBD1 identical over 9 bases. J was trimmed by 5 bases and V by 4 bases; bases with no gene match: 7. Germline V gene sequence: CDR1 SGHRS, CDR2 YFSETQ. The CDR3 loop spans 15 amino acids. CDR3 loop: CASSRTGAADQPQHF. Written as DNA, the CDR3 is TGCGCCAGCAGCAGGACAGGGGCGGCCGATCAGCCCCAGCATTTT.

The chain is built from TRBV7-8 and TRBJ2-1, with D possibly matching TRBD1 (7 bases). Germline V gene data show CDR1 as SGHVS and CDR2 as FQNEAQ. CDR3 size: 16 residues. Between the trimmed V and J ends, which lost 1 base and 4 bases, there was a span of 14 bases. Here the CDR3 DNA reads TGTGCCAGCAGCTTAGAGGAGGGGGCCGTATACAATGAGCAGTTCTTC. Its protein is CASSLEEGAVYNEQFF.

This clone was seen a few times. DNA of the CDR3: TGTGCCAGCAGCGTAGCGGGGTTTAACACTGAAGCTTTCTTT. It is translated as CASSVAGFNTEAFF. The rearrangement links TRBV9 to TRBJ1-1; the D is unclear. Trimming removed 0 bases from V and 2 bases from J, with 8 bases in between. CDR3 length: 14 residues. Germline V gives CDR1 SGDLS, CDR2 YYNGEE.

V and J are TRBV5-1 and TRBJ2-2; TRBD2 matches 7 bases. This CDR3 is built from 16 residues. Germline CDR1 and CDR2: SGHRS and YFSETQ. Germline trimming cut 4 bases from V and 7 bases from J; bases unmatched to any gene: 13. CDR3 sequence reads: CASSHPRRGEGGELFF. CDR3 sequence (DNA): TGCGCCAGCAGCCACCCCCGACGAGGGGAGGGCGGGGAGCTGTTTTTT.

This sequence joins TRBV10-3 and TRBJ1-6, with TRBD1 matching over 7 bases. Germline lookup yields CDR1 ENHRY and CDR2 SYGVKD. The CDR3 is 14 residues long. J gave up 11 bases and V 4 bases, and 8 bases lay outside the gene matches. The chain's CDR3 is CAISAGQTAPPLHF. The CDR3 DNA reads TGTGCCATCAGTGCGGGACAGACAGCGCCACCCCTCCACTTT.

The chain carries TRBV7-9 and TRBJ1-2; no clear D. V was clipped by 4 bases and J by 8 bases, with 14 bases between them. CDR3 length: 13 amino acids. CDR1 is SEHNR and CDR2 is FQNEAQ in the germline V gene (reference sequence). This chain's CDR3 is CASSSQRSAGYTF. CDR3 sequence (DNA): TGTGCCAGCAGCTCCCAAAGATCTGCGGGCTACACCTTC.

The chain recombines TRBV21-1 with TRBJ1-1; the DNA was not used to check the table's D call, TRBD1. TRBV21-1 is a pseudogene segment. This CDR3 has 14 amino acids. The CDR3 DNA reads TGTGCCAGCACCCAAAAGGGGGATGGGACTGAAGCTTTCTTT. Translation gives CASTQKGDGTEAFF.

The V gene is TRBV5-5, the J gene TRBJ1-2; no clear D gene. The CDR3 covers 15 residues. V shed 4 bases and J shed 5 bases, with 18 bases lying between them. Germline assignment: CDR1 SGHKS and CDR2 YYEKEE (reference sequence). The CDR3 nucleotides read TGTGCCAGCAGCACCACCCTAACTTATTCTTATGGCTACACCTTC. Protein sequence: CASSTTLTYSYGYTF. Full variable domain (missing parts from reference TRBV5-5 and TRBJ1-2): DAGVTQSPTHLIKTRGQQVTLRCSPISGHKSVSWYQQVLGQGPQFIFQYYEKEERGRGNFPDRFSARQFPNYSSELNVNALLLGDSALYLCASSTTLTYSYGYTFGSGTRLTVV.

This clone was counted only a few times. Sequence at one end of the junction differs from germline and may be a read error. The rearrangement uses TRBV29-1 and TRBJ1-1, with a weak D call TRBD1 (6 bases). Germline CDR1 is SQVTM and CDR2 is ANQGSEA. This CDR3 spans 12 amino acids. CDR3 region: CSAGGGGKPAAF. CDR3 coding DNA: TGCAGCGCCGGAGGTGGGGGCAAACCCGCTGCTTTT.

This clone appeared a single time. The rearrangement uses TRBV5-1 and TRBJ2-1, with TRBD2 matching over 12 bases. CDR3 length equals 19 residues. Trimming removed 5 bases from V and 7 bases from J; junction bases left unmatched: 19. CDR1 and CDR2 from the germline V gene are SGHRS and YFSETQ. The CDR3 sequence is CASRPPPRLAGVIWNEQFF. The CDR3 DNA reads TGCGCCAGCAGACCCCCCCCACGACTAGCGGGGGTTATTTGGAATGAGCAGTTCTTC.

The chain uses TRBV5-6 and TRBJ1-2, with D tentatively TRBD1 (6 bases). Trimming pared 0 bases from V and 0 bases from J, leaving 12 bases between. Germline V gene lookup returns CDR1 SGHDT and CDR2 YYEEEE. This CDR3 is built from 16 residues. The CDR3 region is CASSLVQQGSNYGYTF. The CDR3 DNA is TGTGCCAGCAGCTTGGTCCAACAGGGCTCTAACTATGGCTACACCTTC.

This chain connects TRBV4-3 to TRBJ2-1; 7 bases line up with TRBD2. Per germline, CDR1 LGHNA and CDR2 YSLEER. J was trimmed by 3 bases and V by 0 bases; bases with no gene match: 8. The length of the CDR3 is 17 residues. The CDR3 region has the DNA TGCGCCAGCAGCCAAGAGTCCAGCGGGGCGATCTACAATGAGCAGTTCTTC. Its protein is CASSQESSGAIYNEQFF.

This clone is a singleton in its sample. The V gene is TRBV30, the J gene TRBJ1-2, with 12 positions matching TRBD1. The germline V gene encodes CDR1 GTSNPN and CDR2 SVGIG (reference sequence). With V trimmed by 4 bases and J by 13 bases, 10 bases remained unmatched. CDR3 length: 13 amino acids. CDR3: CAWKYRDRGLCTF. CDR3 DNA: TGTGCCTGGAAGTACCGGGACAGGGGGCTCTGCACCTTC.

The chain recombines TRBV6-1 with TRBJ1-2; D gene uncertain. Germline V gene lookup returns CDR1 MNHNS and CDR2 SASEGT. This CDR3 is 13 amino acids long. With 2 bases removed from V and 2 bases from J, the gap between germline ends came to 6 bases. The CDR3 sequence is CASSEYANYGYTF. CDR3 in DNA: TGTGCCAGCAGTGAATACGCGAACTATGGCTACACCTTC.

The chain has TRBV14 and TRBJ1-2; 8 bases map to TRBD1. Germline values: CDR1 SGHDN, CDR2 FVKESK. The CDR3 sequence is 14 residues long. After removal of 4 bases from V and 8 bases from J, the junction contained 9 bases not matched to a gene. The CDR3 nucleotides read TGTGCCAGCAGCCGAAGGTCGACAGGGGACGGCTACACCTTC. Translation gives CASSRRSTGDGYTF.

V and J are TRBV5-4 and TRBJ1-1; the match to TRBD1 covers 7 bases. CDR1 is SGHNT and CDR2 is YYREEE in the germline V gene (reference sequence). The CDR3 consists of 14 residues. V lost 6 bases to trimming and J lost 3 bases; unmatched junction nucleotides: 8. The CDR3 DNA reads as TGTGCCAGCAACACGCCCACAGGGGACACTGAAGCTTTCTTT. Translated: CASNTPTGDTEAFF.

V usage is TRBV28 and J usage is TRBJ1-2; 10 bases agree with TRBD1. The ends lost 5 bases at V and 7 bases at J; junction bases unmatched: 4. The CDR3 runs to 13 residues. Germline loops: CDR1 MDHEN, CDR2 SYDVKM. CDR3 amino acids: CASSGDRGLGYTF. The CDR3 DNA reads TGTGCCAGCAGTGGGGACAGGGGCCTTGGCTACACCTTC.

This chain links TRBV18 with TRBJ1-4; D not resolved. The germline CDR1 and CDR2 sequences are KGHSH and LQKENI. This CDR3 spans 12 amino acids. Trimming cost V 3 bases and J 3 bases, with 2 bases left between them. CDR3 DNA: TGTGCCAGCTCACCCTCTAATGAAAAACTGTTTTTT. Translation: CASSPSNEKLFF.

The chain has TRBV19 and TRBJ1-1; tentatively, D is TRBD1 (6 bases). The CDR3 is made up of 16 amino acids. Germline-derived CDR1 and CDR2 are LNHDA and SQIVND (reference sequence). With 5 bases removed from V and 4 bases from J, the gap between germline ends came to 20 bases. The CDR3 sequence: CASSQSPGTYGTEAFF. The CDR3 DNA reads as TGTGCCAGTAGTCAAAGTCCCGGGACATATGGCACTGAAGCTTTCTTT. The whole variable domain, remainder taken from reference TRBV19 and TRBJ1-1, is DGGITQSPKYLFRKEGQNVTLSCEQNLNHDAMYWYRQDPGQGLRLIYYSQIVNDFQKGDIAEGYSVSREKKESFPLTVTSAQKNPTAFYLCASSQSPGTYGTEAFFGQGTRLTVV.

CDR3 nucleotides: TGCGCCAGCAGCTTGGATGCAGGGGGCGGAAAACTGTTTTTT. As protein: CASSLDAGGGKLFF. The rearrangement joins TRBV5-1 to TRBJ1-4; TRBD1 aligns across 8 bases. The CDR3 sequence is 14 residues long. J lost 10 bases, V lost 0 bases, and 5 bases had no gene match. Germline assignment: CDR1 SGHRS and CDR2 YFSETQ. Together with reference TRBV5-1 and TRBJ1-4, the CDR3 gives the full variable domain: KAGVTQTPRYLIKTRGQQVTLSCSPISGHRSVSWYQQTPGQGLQFLFEYFSETQRNKGNFPGRFSGRQFSNSRSEMNVSTLELGDSALYLCASSLDAGGGKLFFGSGTQLSVL.

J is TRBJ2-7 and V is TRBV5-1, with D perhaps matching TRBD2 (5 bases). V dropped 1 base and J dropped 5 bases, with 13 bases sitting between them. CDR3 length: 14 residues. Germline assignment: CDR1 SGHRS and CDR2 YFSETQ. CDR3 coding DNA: TGCGCCAGCAGCTTGAAAGGGTTCGGGGACGAGCAGTACTTC. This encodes CASSLKGFGDEQYF.

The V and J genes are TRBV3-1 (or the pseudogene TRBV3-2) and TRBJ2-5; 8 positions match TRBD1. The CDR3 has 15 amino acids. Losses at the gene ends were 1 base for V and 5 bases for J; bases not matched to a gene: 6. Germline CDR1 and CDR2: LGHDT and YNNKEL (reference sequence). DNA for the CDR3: TGTGCCAGCAGCCAAGTCGCAGGGGGCCGCGAGACCCAGTACTTC. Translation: CASSQVAGGRETQYF.

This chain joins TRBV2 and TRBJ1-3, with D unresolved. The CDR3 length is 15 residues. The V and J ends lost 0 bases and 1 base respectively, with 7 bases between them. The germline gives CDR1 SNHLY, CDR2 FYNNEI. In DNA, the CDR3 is TGTGCCAGCAGTGAAGCGAGACTATCTGGAAACACCATATATTTT. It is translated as CASSEARLSGNTIYF.

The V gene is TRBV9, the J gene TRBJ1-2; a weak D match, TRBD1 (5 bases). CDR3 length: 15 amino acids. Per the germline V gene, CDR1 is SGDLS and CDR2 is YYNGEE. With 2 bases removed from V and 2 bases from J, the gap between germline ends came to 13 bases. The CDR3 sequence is CASSVGRPGNYGYTF. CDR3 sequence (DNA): TGTGCCAGCAGCGTTGGGCGTCCAGGGAACTATGGCTACACCTTC. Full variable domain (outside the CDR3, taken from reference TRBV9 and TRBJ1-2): DSGVTQTPKHLITATGQRVTLRCSPRSGDLSVYWYQQSLDQGLQFLIQYYNGEERAKGNILERFSAQQFPDLHSELNLSSLELGDSALYFCASSVGRPGNYGYTFGSGTRLTVV.

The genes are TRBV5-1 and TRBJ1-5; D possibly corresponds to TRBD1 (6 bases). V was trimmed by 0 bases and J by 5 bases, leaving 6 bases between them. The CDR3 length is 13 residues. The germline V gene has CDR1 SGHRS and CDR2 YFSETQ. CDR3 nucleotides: TGCGCCAGCAGCTTGGCAGGGGATCAGCCCCAGCATTTT. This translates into CASSLAGDQPQHF.

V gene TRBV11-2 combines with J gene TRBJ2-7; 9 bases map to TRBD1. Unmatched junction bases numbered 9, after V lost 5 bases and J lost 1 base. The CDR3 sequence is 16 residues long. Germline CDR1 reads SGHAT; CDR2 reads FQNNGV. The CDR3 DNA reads TGTGCCAGCAGCACCCGCGGGGACAGGGCTTCCTACGAGCAGTACTTC. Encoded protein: CASSTRGDRASYEQYF.